This T cell receptor beta chain was sequenced for a study of T cell repertoires in cytomegalovirus infection. Study context: Public TCR beta signatures indicated both CMV infection and matching HLA type. Study-wide findings and caveats: Identification of carriers of CMV plus the relevant HLA was achieved through cumulative public TCR beta family frequency. The ex vivo response showed dominance by HLA-C-restricted CMV-specific TCR beta clonotypes.

One entry per CDR3 protein results from TCRdb running MiXCR on the reads. Of approximately 700,000 distinct CDR3 sequences in the sample, approximately 34% are singletons; the top ten hold roughly 2.9%. As for this clonotype: Its specificity is not known.

The CDR3 is 17 residues long. Germline-derived CDR1 and CDR2 are SGHRS and YFSETQ. Trimming removed 4 bases from V and 2 bases from J; junction bases left unmatched: 13. The source is a human donor in good health (CMV status not recorded). Some clones in this sample may be carry-over from other donors' samples. The genes are TRBV5-1 and TRBJ2-3; 7 nucleotides line up with TRBD2. Sequencing used PBMCs. The CDR3 spells CASSPYAVLAHTDTQYF. For the CDR3, the DNA is TGCGCCAGCAGCCCCTACGCCGTACTAGCGCACACAGATACGCAGTATTTT.